These T cell receptor beta chains were read from a single sample in a study of T cell responses to AZD1222 COVID-19 vaccine. The assay was immunoSEQ multiplex PCR, and TCRdb's table has in-frame clones only and misses some. Of under 140,000 clones listed, 87% are singletons. The starting material was peripheral blood, obtained on day 0 of AZD1222 vaccination. The receptors originated from an adult in good health. The CDR3 runs from the conserved cysteine through the conserved F or W. The D gene is left open where the match is weak. Size is omitted from some rows. Given values are once, few, many or a class for expanded clones.

d_gene,abundance,v_gene,j_gene,CDR3nt,CDR3aa
-,-,TRBV6-4,TRBJ1-1,TGTGCCAGCAGTGGGACAGCTGACACTGAAGCTTTCTTT,CASSGTADTEAFF
TRBD2,-,TRBV9,TRBJ2-5,TGTGCCAGCAGAAGGGAGGGAACCGAGACCCAGTACTTC,CASRREGTETQYF
-,-,TRBV4-1,TRBJ1-6,TGCGCCAGCAGCCAGGGCGGCGGGGGTGATTCACCCCTCCACTTT,CASSQGGGGDSPLHF
-,-,TRBV2,TRBJ1-5,TGTGCCAGCAGTGGTACAGGAACCCGGCAAAGTCAGCCCCAGCATTTT,CASSGTGTRQSQPQHF
-,-,TRBV28,TRBJ1-2,TGTGCCAGCACGTCCTCCAGGGGCTACACCTTC,CASTSSRGYTF
-,-,TRBV9,TRBJ2-2,TGTGCCAGCAGCGTAAGGGCCACGAACACCGGGGAGCTGTTTTTT,CASSVRATNTGELFF
TRBD2,-,TRBV11-3,TRBJ2-5,TGTGCCAGCAGCTTAGGACTAGCGGGAGCGGAAGAGACCCAGTACTTC,CASSLGLAGAEETQYF
-,-,TRBV15,TRBJ2-3,TGTGCCACCAGCAGATATGGGGCGGAACTTGGGCCAGATACGCAGTATTTT,CATSRYGAELGPDTQYF
TRBD2,-,TRBV28,TRBJ2-1,TGTGCCAGCAGTTTAGCGGGAGTTGCCTACAATGAGCAGTTCTTC,CASSLAGVAYNEQFF
-,-,TRBV9,TRBJ1-4,TGTGCCAGCAGCGTATCGGGACAAGGGGAAAAACTGTTTTTT,CASSVSGQGEKLFF
TRBD2,-,TRBV29-1,TRBJ2-7,TGCAGCGTCGGGACTAGCGGGCCTGGCGAGCAGTACTTC,CSVGTSGPGEQYF
-,-,TRBV7-2,TRBJ1-2,TGTGCCAGCAGCTTATGGGCTACGGGAGGCTACACCTTC,CASSLWATGGYTF
-,-,TRBV6-1,TRBJ1-4,TGTGCCAGCAGTGTCCGTGTAAGGCTGGCTAATGAAAAACTGTTTTTT,CASSVRVRLANEKLFF
TRBD2,-,TRBV19,TRBJ2-7,TGTGCCAGTAGTCCCGCACTACTAGCGGGAGGGCGTTCCTACGAGCAGTACTTC,CASSPALLAGGRSYEQYF
-,-,TRBV3-1/TRBV3-2,TRBJ1-4,TGTGCCAGCAGCCTGGGTGCAACTAATGAAAAACTGTTTTTT,CASSLGATNEKLFF
-,-,TRBV14,TRBJ2-2,TGTGCCAGCCATCACAGCCCGACCACCGGGGAGCTGTTTTTT,CASHHSPTTGELFF
-,few,TRBV5-8,TRBJ2-1,TGTGCCAGCAGCCGCAGTGGGATCTCCTACAATGAGCAGTTCTTC,CASSRSGISYNEQFF
-,-,TRBV9,TRBJ2-3,TGTGCCAGCAGCGTAGGTCTAGCAGATACGCAGTATTTT,CASSVGLADTQYF